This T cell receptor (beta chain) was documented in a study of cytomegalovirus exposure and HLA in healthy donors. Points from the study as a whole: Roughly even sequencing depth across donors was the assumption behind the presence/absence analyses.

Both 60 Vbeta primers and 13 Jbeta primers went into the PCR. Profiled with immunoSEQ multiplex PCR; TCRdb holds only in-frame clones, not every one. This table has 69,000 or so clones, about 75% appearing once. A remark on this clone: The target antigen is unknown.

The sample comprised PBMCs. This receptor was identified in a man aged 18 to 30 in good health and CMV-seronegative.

CDR3 protein: CASSQLRRGSTGELFF. CDR3 DNA sequence: TGTGCCAGCAGCCAATTGCGCAGGGGGAGCACCGGGGAGCTGTTTTTT. The rearrangement uses TRBV14 and TRBJ2-2, with TRBD1 identical over 7 bases. With V trimmed by 2 bases and J by 4 bases, 7 bases remained unmatched. The CDR3 is 16 amino acids. Germline loops: CDR1 SGHDN, CDR2 FVKESK. The full variable domain, its missing parts supplied by reference TRBV14 and TRBJ2-2, is EAGVTQFPSHSVIEKGQTVTLRCDPISGHDNLYWYRRVMGKEIKFLLHFVKESKQDESGMPNNRFLAERTGGTYSTLKVQPAELEDSGVYFCASSQLRRGSTGELFFGEGSRLTVL.